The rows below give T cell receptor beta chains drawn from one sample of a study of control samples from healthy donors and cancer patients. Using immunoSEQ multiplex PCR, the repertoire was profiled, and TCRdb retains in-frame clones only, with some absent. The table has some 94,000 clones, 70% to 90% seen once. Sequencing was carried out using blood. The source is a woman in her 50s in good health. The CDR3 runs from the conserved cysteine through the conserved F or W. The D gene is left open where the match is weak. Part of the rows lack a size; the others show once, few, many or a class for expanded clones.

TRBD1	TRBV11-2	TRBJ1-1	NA	TGTGCCAGCAGCTTAGAGGGGGACAGGGAAGCTTTCTTT	CASSLEGDREAFF
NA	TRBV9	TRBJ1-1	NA	TGTGCCAGCAGCGTAGTTGGCCAGAACACTGAAGCTTTCTTT	CASSVVGQNTEAFF
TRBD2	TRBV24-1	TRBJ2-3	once	TGTGCCACCAGTGATACAGTAGCGGGGGGGGGCACAGATACGCAGTATTTT	CATSDTVAGGGTDTQYF
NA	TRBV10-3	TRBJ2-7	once	TGTGCCATCACCATGGAGGGGGGAACCTACGAGCAGTACTTC	CAITMEGGTYEQYF
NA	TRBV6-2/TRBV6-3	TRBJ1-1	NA	TGTGCCAGCAGTTCCCGGGTAGGGAACACTGAAGCTTTCTTT	CASSSRVGNTEAFF
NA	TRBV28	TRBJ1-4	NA	TGTGCCAGCTTCCGGACGGCCGGAAAACTGTTTTTT	CASFRTAGKLFF
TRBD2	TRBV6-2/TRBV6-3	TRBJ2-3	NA	TGTGCCAGCAGTCAGCCCCGGGGACTAGCAGATACGCAGTATTTT	CASSQPRGLADTQYF
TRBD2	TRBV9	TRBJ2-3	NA	TGTGCCAGCAGCCCCAGGTCAGCGGGGGGGACGACAGATACGCAGTATTTT	CASSPRSAGGTTDTQYF
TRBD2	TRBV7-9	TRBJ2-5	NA	TGTGCCAGCAGCCCCCGACTAGCGGGAGAAGAGACCCAGTACTTC	CASSPRLAGEETQYF
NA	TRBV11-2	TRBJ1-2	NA	TGTGCCAGCAGCTTAGCTGTAGAAAACTATGGCTACACCTTC	CASSLAVENYGYTF
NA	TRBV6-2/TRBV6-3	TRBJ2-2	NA	TGTGCCAGCAGTTTATTAATCACCGGGGAGCTGTTTTTT	CASSLLITGELFF
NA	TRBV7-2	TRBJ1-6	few	TGTGCCAGCAGCTCAGATTACAGTTCACCCCTCCACTTT	CASSSDYSSPLHF
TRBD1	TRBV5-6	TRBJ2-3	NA	TGTGCCAGCAGCTTGGCCGTCTGGGGACAGAGGGGCAGGACGCAGTATTTT	CASSLAVWGQRGRTQYF
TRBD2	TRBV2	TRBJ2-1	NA	TGTGCCAGCTCGGGGGGGGGCCCAGTGGGTGAGCAGTTCTTC	CASSGGGPVGEQFF
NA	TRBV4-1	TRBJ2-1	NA	TGCGCCAGCAGCCTCCTTGCGAGGGGGTACAATGAGCAGTTCTTC	CASSLLARGYNEQFF
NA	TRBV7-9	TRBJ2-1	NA	TGTGCCAGCAGCTTACCTGCTGGCTATCAAGGACAGAATGAGCAGTTCTTC	CASSLPAGYQGQNEQFF
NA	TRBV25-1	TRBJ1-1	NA	TGTGCCAGCAGTGGCGACGTGTTTAGGGAAGCTTTCTTT	CASSGDVFREAFF
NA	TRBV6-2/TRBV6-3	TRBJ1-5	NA	TGTGCCAGCAGTTACAAATCAGGGCTCGGTTCAAGCAATCAGCCCCAGCATTTT	CASSYKSGLGSSNQPQHF
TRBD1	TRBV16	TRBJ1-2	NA	TGTGCCAGCAGCCAAATAGAAACAGGGGCGATAAACTATGGCTACACCTTC	CASSQIETGAINYGYTF
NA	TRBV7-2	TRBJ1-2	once	TGTGCCAGCAGCTTACCAGGGGACATTACGGGCTACACCTTC	CASSLPGDITGYTF
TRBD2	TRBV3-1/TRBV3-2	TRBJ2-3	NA	TGTGCCAGCAGCCAGGCTAGCGGGAGGATCACGCAGTATTTT	CASSQASGRITQYF
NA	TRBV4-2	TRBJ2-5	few	TGTGCCAGCAGCCAAGAAGCGTGGGAGACCCAGTACTTC	CASSQEAWETQYF
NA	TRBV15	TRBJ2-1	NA	TGTGCCACCAGCAGAGCTACAGGCACAAGAATCAACTACAATGAGCAGTTCTTC	CATSRATGTRINYNEQFF
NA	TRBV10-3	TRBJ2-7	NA	TGTGCCATCAGCCAAACTACCACAGGGAGCGAGCAGTACTTC	CAISQTTTGSEQYF
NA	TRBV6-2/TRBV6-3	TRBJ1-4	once	TGTGCCAGCAGTTCGCGGACGGGGACTAATGAAAAACTGTTTTTT	CASSSRTGTNEKLFF
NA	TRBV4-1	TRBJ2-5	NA	TGCGCCAGCAGCCTCCCCAGGGACGGGAGCAACCAAGAGACCCAGTACTTC	CASSLPRDGSNQETQYF
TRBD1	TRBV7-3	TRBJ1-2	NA	TGTGCCAGCAGCTTTCTGGATTACGGGACAGGGGTTGGCTACACCTTC	CASSFLDYGTGVGYTF
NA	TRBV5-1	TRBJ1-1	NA	TGCGCCAGCAGCTTGGGACTTCCAGGGTCAACTGAAGCTTTCTTT	CASSLGLPGSTEAFF
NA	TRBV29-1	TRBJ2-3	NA	TGCAGCGCCTTAGGACAGACCCCTAGCACAGATACGCAGTATTTT	CSALGQTPSTDTQYF